Below are 10 T cell receptor beta chains sequenced from a single sample in a study of T cell responses to AZD1222 COVID-19 vaccine. Assay: immunoSEQ multiplex PCR; the TCRdb copy retains only in-frame clones and omits some. The table records under 70,000 clones, 80% to 90% of them present only once. Sample: peripheral blood, taken 28 days after the second AZD1222 dose. These receptors originate from an adult who received the AZD1222 COVID-19 vaccine.

The chain has TRBV19 and TRBJ2-5, with 11 bases aligning to TRBD2. CDR3 length: 18 amino acids. CDR1 and CDR2 from the germline V gene are LNHDA and SQIVND (reference sequence). Unmatched junction bases numbered 12, after V lost 4 bases and J lost 2 bases. The CDR3 DNA sequence: TGTGCCAGTAGTACAGGGAAGACTAGCGGGATTGGACAAGAGACCCAGTACTTC. Translating gives CASSTGKTSGIGQETQYF.

V usage is TRBV7-9 and J usage is TRBJ2-1, with D uncertain. Germline V CDR1 and CDR2: SEHNR, FQNEAQ (reference sequence). This CDR3 comprises 14 residues. V lost 1 base to trimming and J lost 6 bases, with 10 bases between them. Here the CDR3 reads CASSLELGLNEQFF. The CDR3 nucleotides read TGTGCCAGCAGCTTAGAGTTAGGCCTCAATGAGCAGTTCTTC.

The chain recombines TRBV18 with TRBJ2-7; TRBD1 is a possible D gene (6 bases). Trimming took 3 bases from V and 4 from J, leaving 16 bases between them. The CDR3 is 15 residues long. Germline CDR1 KGHSH, CDR2 LQKENI. Here the CDR3 DNA reads TGTGCCAGCTCACCCTCCGGGACACCCAGGTACGAGCAGTACTTC. Amino acids: CASSPSGTPRYEQYF. Together with reference TRBV18 and TRBJ2-7, the CDR3 gives the full variable domain: NAGVMQNPRHLVRRRGQEARLRCSPMKGHSHVYWYRQLPEEGLKFMVYLQKENIIDESGMPKERFSAEFPKEGPSILRIQQVVRGDSAAYFCASSPSGTPRYEQYFGPGTRLTVT.

This chain joins TRBV6-2 or TRBV6-3 and TRBJ2-3, with a possible D match to TRBD1 (6 bases). CDR3 length: 17 residues. V lost 6 bases to trimming and J lost 0 bases, with 19 bases between them. The V gene's germline CDR1 is MNHEY and CDR2 SVGEGT. CDR3 sequence (DNA): TGTGCCAGCAGCCCCCATGGGGGCAGGAGTAGCACAGATACGCAGTATTTT. Translation gives CASSPHGGRSSTDTQYF.

The chain is built from TRBV23-1 and TRBJ1-5, with D unresolved. TRBV23-1 is marked as an open reading frame, function uncertain. The V and J ends lost 0 bases and 7 bases respectively, with 4 bases between them. CDR3 length: 12 amino acids. CDR3 DNA: TGCGCCAGCAGTCAATCAGGGCAGCCCCAGCATTTT. Residues: CASSQSGQPQHF.

The chain uses TRBV7-2 and TRBJ2-3; 12 bases match TRBD2. Germline values: CDR1 SGHTA, CDR2 FQGNSA. V lost 5 bases to trimming and J lost 3 bases; unmatched junction nucleotides: 9. The CDR3 covers 17 residues. The CDR3 DNA sequence: TGTGCCAGCAGCCCCCGACTAGCGGGAGTGTTAACAGATACGCAGTATTTT. Its translation: CASSPRLAGVLTDTQYF.

The gene calls are TRBV18 and TRBJ1-2; D uncertain. Trimming removed 2 bases at V and 3 bases at J, with 10 bases between. The CDR3 has 14 residues. CDR1 is KGHSH, CDR2 LQKENI, per germline. This chain's CDR3 is CASSPDGDDYGYTF. The CDR3, as DNA: TGTGCCAGCTCACCAGACGGGGATGACTATGGCTACACCTTC.

This clone has a handful of counts. The rearrangement links TRBV12-3 or TRBV12-4 to TRBJ2-5, with D perhaps TRBD2 (6 bases). Trimming took 2 bases from V and 5 from J, leaving 9 bases between them. CDR3 length: 13 amino acids. Here the CDR3 reads CASSLRLAETQYF. The CDR3 region has the DNA TGTGCCAGCAGTTTAAGGCTAGCGGAGACCCAGTACTTC.

V usage is TRBV2 and J usage is TRBJ1-2; unclear D gene. The germline V gene has CDR1 SNHLY and CDR2 FYNNEI. The CDR3 has 16 amino acids. V dropped 0 bases and J dropped 4 bases, with 15 bases sitting between them. The CDR3 DNA reads as TGTGCCAGCAGTGAAGCGCTTGGGGTCTACCTCTATGGCTACACCTTC. Amino acid sequence: CASSEALGVYLYGYTF. Using reference TRBV2 and TRBJ1-2 for the parts outside the CDR3, the full variable domain is EPEVTQTPSHQVTQMGQEVILRCVPISNHLYFYWYRQILGQKVEFLVSFYNNEISEKSEIFDDQFSVERPDGSNFTLKIRSTKLEDSAMYFCASSEALGVYLYGYTFGSGTRLTVV.

The chain joins TRBV6-2 or TRBV6-3 to TRBJ2-7; D remains unclear. V was shortened by 2 bases and J by 3 bases, with 5 bases between the two germline ends. This CDR3 is 12 amino acids long. CDR1 is MNHEY and CDR2 is SVGEGT in the germline V gene. CDR3 DNA sequence: TGTGCCAGCAGTTACCCGCACTACGAGCAGTACTTC. It is translated as CASSYPHYEQYF.